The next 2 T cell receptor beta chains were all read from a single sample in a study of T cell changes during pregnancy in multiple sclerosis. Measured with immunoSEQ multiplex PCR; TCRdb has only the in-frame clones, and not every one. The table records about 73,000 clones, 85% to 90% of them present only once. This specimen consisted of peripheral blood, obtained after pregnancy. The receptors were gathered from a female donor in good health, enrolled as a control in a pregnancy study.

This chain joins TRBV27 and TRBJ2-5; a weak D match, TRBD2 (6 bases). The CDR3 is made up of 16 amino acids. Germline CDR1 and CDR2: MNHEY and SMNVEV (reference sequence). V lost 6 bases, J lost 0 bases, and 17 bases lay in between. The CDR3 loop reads CASSTRDWRNQETQYF. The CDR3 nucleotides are TGTGCCAGCAGCACGAGGGACTGGAGAAACCAAGAGACCCAGTACTTC.

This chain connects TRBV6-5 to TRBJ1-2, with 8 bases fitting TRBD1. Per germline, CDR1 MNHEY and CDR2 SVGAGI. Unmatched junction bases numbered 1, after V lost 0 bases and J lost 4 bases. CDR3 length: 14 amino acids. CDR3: CASSYSDRAYGYTF. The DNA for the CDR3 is TGTGCCAGCAGTTACTCGGACAGGGCCTATGGCTACACCTTC.